The clone carrying this TCR beta chain was seen more than once but under ten times. Its specificity is not known. This specimen belongs to a study of shared clonotypes between healthy human individuals. At the level of the study: Each donor had three CD4 naive, three CD4 memory, two CD8 naive and one CD8 memory plate.

Splitting of each subset's genomic DNA was done evenly across several immunoSEQ plates. Only in-frame clones appear in the TCRdb table, and some are missing; sequencing was by immunoSEQ multiplex PCR. The sample carries 650,000 to 750,000 clones, around 72% recorded once. Division of CD4+ cells produced a CD45RA+ naive subset and a CD45RA-negative memory subset. Germline-derived CDR1 and CDR2 are SGHRS and YFSETQ. This CDR3 is built from 16 residues. Deletions cut 7 bases from V and 6 bases from J, with 23 bases between. General study points: The researchers took only blood, and tissue repertoires probably look different.

Specimen: memory CD4+ T cells sorted from blood. Regarding subset: CD45RA-negative fraction. The receptor was derived from a woman aged 25 to 39 in good health. The genes are TRBV5-1 and TRBJ2-1, with unresolved D. The DNA for the CDR3 is TGCGCCAGCCGGGCTTTACTTGCTAGTCATGGCAATGAGCAGTTCTTC. This codes for CASRALLASHGNEQFF.